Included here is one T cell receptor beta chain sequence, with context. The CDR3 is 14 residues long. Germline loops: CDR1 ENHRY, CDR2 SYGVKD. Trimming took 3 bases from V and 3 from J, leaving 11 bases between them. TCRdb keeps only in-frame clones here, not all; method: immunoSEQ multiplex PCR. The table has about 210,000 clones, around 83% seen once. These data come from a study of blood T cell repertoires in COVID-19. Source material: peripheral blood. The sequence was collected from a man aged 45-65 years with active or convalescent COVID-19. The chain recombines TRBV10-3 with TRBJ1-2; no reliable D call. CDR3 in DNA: TGTGCCATCAGTGAAACAGAAGCTGACTATGGCTACACCTTC. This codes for CAISETEADYGYTF.